This TCR beta chain was recorded in a study of beta chain features in type 1 diabetes (dated by TCRdb to between 2017 and 2018). Some background on the complete study: No differences in mean age, gender distribution, total cell number or subset yield were found between patients and healthy donors. A total of 85 million to 140 million sorted cells were examined across all samples, and a strong correlation was observed between cell number per subset and RNA yield. The study compared TCRB repertoires of sorted circulating CD4+ T cell subsets between recently diagnosed type 1 diabetes patients and matched healthy donors. Regulatory and stem cell-like memory subsets were obtained from only 8 patients and about 8 healthy donors, while naive and central memory subsets were obtained from all 28 donors.

The entire isolated RNA was reverse transcribed using the High Capacity cDNA Reverse Transcription Kit, and thus expressed TCRB transcripts were sequenced. Deep immunoSEQ sequencing was performed on naive, central memory and regulatory T cell samples, with an average of roughly 3.6 million total reads per sample. After sorted cells were lysed in RLT buffer, RNA was extracted with DNase-treated RNeasy Micro or Mini kits, with the choice depending on cell number. To prevent cross-contamination, each cell subset was processed individually, whereas patient and healthy donor samples were processed jointly. The immunoSEQ multiplex PCR was used to amplify TCRB sequences from cDNA, generating 87-bp fragments that spanned the CDR3 region. Sequencing of the amplicons was done on the Illumina HiSeq platform. The authors processed their data as follows. PCR bias was corrected computationally using synthetic template baselines, and reads within Hamming distance 2 were collapsed, with unmergeable singletons discarded. By aligning reads against IMGT, V, D and J genes, CDR3 length, and insertions or deletions at six rearrangement sites were assigned. Within each subset, clonotype counts were normalized to the number of sorted cells before true diversity and Gini coefficients were calculated with the tcR R package. The overlap coefficient, calculated on TCRB nucleotide sequences, was used to quantify repertoire sharing. As a proxy for the pre-selection repertoire, out-of-frame TCRB sequences from naive cells were analyzed. The source is immuneACCESS, and TCRdb retained only in-frame sequences with V and J called. Part of the clones is not carried over; for the studies checked, unresolved V genes explain less than half of this, and the remainder is unexplained. The V and J calls and the clone size are those of that table, but D and trimming were determined from the DNA. The table for this sample lists some 640,000 clones; roughly 13% of them were counted only once. Jointly, the top ten make up just under 0.04% of the sample.

The paper's findings and limits, for the study overall: Type 1 diabetes patients showed a moderate but significant shortening of TCRB CDR3 length in all four CD4+ subsets. Patients with type 1 diabetes made fewer insertions and deleted more nucleotides at VDJ recombination sites, implying thymic rearrangement abnormalities. Naive, central memory and regulatory TCRB repertoires appeared to be more alike among patients than among healthy donors. Because the HLA sub-analyses included only small numbers of individuals, any influence of HLA type on TCRB rearrangement was left unresolved. Because cDNA was sequenced instead of genomic DNA, highly expressing activated cells could be over-represented, though the groups showed no difference in activation or CD3 levels. Shorter templates might be favored by PCR, yet because patient and control samples were amplified and corrected together, any such skew would affect both groups equally.

This clone was counted a few times. Which antigen it targets is not known. No qualities accompany the bases; no much larger clone lies one base away. A single peripheral blood draw of around 0.11 L on average was collected from each donor into heparinised tubes. Using a panel that included CD45RO, CCR7, CD25, CD127, CD95 and CD27, naive, central memory, regulatory and stem cell-like memory CD4+ T cells were sorted on a BD FACSAria II. Every sorted population had a purity above 98%. PBMCs were separated immediately by Lymphoprep density gradient centrifugation and were stained directly, without being cultured. So that batch effects would be minimized, each experiment stained and sorted samples in pairs, pairing one healthy donor with one patient. The sequencing input was naive CD4+ T cells from blood. The sample's cell subset or site, from its label and the paper: true naive CD4+ T cells. This clonotype was obtained from a man younger than 30 with type 1 diabetes.

The nucleotide sequence reads as follows: TGTGCCAGCTCACACGGGACTAGCGGGAGGTCCTACAATGAGCAGTTCTTC. Translated, it reads CASSHGTSGRSYNEQFF. The V and J genes are TRBV18 and TRBJ2-1; 15 central bases correspond to TRBD2. Counted from cysteine to phenylalanine, this CDR3 has 17 amino acids. CDR3 DNA only is kept here, 51 bases in frame from base 1. V is cut back by 4 bases and J by 1 base, with 2 bases in the junction unmatched. Based on the germline V gene, the CDR1 and CDR2 sequences are KGHSH and LQKENI.